One sample yielded the 20 T cell receptor beta chains listed below, sequenced in a study of cytomegalovirus exposure and HLA in healthy donors. Researchers ran the PCR with 60 Vbeta and 13 Jbeta primers. Here immunoSEQ multiplex PCR was the method, and the copy in TCRdb shows in-frame clones only, minus some. The data contain fewer than 200,000 clones, about 70% of them seen just once; the ten biggest clones take up around 4.3%. Sequenced input: PBMCs. The receptors shown here come from a woman aged 18-35 years in good health and CMV-seropositive.

V usage is TRBV27 and J usage is TRBJ2-7; 8 bases map to TRBD2. Germline trimming cut 10 bases from V and 2 bases from J; bases unmatched to any gene: 10. CDR3 size: 14 residues. From germline, CDR1 is MNHEY and CDR2 SMNVEV (reference sequence). CDR3 loop: CATRASGRAYEQYF. The CDR3 DNA follows: TGTGCCACCCGGGCATCCGGGAGGGCCTACGAGCAGTACTTC.

The CDR3 reads CASSQDPPRTGVSGANVLTF. CDR3 DNA: TGCGCCAGCAGCCAAGATCCTCCAAGGACAGGAGTTTCTGGGGCCAACGTCCTGACTTTC. The chain joins TRBV4-1 to TRBJ2-6, with TRBD1 matching 7 bases. Germline CDR1 is MGHRA and CDR2 is YSYEKL. There are 20 residues in the CDR3. V trimming: 0 bases; J trimming: 1 base; junction bases outside the gene matches: 12.

V and J are TRBV11-1 and TRBJ1-2; D unclear. Looked up from germline, CDR1 is SGHAT and CDR2 is FQDESV (reference sequence). The CDR3 contains 15 residues. V dropped 5 bases and J dropped 2 bases, with 15 bases sitting between them. CDR3 nucleotide sequence: TGTGCCAGCAGCGTCCGGGATTCTCCCAACTATGGCTACACCTTC. It is translated as CASSVRDSPNYGYTF.

This chain uses TRBV27 with TRBJ2-7; the match to TRBD2 covers 8 bases. This CDR3 spans 14 amino acids. V lost 4 bases and J lost 2; bases outside the gene matches: 4. Germline V gene lookup returns CDR1 MNHEY and CDR2 SMNVEV (reference sequence). The CDR3 DNA is TGTGCCAGCAGTTACAGCGGGGGTGCCTACGAGCAGTACTTC. It codes for CASSYSGGAYEQYF.

The V call is TRBV6-5, the J call TRBJ1-2; D is undetermined. Germline V CDR1 and CDR2: MNHEY, SVGAGI. This CDR3 comprises 15 residues. The V end lost 3 bases, the J end lost 6 bases, and 17 bases lay between the germline ends. CDR3 loop: CASSYNPRPNNGYTF. In DNA form, the CDR3 reads TGTGCCAGCAGTTATAACCCGCGGCCAAATAATGGCTACACCTTC.

This clone was counted between two and nine times. This sequence joins TRBV7-6 and TRBJ1-1, with D possibly being TRBD1 (6 bases). V was trimmed by 5 bases and J by 1 base, leaving 8 bases between them. This CDR3 has 13 residues. Germline CDR1 and CDR2: SGHVS and FNYEAQ. The CDR3 DNA is TGTGCCAGCAGCCCACAGGGGAACACTGAAGCTTTCTTT. Amino acids: CASSPQGNTEAFF.

This clone came up a few times. The genes are TRBV7-3 and TRBJ2-5; a weak D match, TRBD1 (6 bases). CDR1 and CDR2 from the germline V gene are SGHTA and FQGTGA. Between the trimmed V and J ends, which lost 2 bases and 5 bases, there was a span of 18 bases. This CDR3 spans 16 amino acids. The CDR3 sequence is CASSLGVQGSMETQYF. For the CDR3, the DNA is TGTGCCAGCAGCTTAGGTGTACAGGGTAGTATGGAGACCCAGTACTTC. Together with reference TRBV7-3 and TRBJ2-5, the CDR3 gives the full variable domain: GAGVSQTPSNKVTEKGKYVELRCDPISGHTALYWYRQSLGQGPEFLIYFQGTGAADDSGLPNDRFFAVRPEGSVSTLKIQRTERGDSAVYLCASSLGVQGSMETQYFGPGTRLLVL.

V gene TRBV30 combines with J gene TRBJ2-7, with TRBD2 as a possible D gene (6 bases). CDR3 length equals 14 residues. Trimming removed 0 bases at V and 2 bases at J, with 11 bases between. Germline V CDR1 and CDR2: GTSNPN, SVGIG (reference sequence). The CDR3 loop is CAWSVRVAAYEQYF. In DNA, the CDR3 is TGTGCCTGGAGTGTAAGGGTAGCGGCCTACGAGCAGTACTTC.

This clone was found a few times. The genes are TRBV27 and TRBJ2-2; D is unclear. From germline, CDR1 is MNHEY and CDR2 SMNVEV (reference sequence). V gave up 5 bases and J gave up 4 bases, with 5 bases separating them. The CDR3 runs 12 residues. In DNA, the CDR3 is TGTGCCAGCAGTCGAGGCACCGGGGAGCTGTTTTTT. Translating it yields CASSRGTGELFF.

V is TRBV4-2 and J is TRBJ2-7; no firm D call. V was clipped by 0 bases and J by 4 bases, with 16 bases between them. CDR3 length equals 16 residues. The germline V gene has CDR1 LGHNA and CDR2 YNFKEQ. The CDR3 DNA reads TGTGCCAGCAGCCAAGATCACGTTGGCAACCGATACGAGCAGTACTTC. It yields the protein CASSQDHVGNRYEQYF.

This clone was observed a handful of times. J is TRBJ2-1 and V is TRBV12-5; 9 bases fit TRBD1. With V trimmed by 1 base and J by 7 bases, 5 bases remained unmatched. The CDR3 spans 15 residues. Germline V lookup: CDR1 LGHNT, CDR2 FRNRAP. The CDR3: CASGLGTGGRNEQFF. CDR3 in DNA: TGTGCTAGTGGTTTGGGAACAGGGGGCCGGAATGAGCAGTTCTTC.

This clone was seen many times. CDR3 in amino acids: CASSSNPTSGREGEQFF. The CDR3 region has the DNA TGTGCCAGCAGCTCGAACCCGACTAGCGGGAGAGAAGGCGAGCAGTTCTTC. The chain employs TRBV7-9 and TRBJ2-1; TRBD2 agrees at 12 bases. This CDR3 region has 17 residues. Germline V gene data show CDR1 as SEHNR and CDR2 as FQNEAQ (reference sequence). With 4 bases clipped from V and 10 bases from J, the junction kept 14 bases outside the gene matches. The whole variable domain, filled in from reference TRBV7-9 and TRBJ2-1, reads DTGVSQNPRHKITKRGQNVTFRCDPISEHNRLYWYRQTLGQGPEFLTYFQNEAQLEKSRLLSDRFSAERPKGSFSTLEIQRTEQGDSAMYLCASSSNPTSGREGEQFFGPGTRLTVL.

This chain uses TRBV10-2 with TRBJ1-2; D unclear. This CDR3 comprises 13 residues. The germline V gene has CDR1 WSHSY and CDR2 SAAADI. The ends were cut back, 2 bases at V and 4 bases at J, with 8 bases in the middle. CDR3 bases: TGCGCCAGCAGTGAGACAGCCTCCTATGGCTACACCTTC. It translates to CASSETASYGYTF.

The genes are TRBV11-2 and TRBJ1-1, with D perhaps TRBD1 (5 bases). V lost 3 bases, J lost 8 bases, and 19 bases lay in between. Looked up from germline, CDR1 is SGHAT and CDR2 is FQNNGV. The CDR3 is made up of 15 amino acids. The CDR3 protein is CASSFAGYQKSEAFF. The CDR3, as DNA: TGTGCCAGCAGCTTCGCAGGGTATCAGAAATCCGAAGCTTTCTTT.

V and J are TRBV10-3 and TRBJ1-1; weak D call: TRBD1 (5 bases). This CDR3 region has 15 residues. Trimming took 2 bases from V and 4 from J, leaving 14 bases between them. The germline gives CDR1 ENHRY, CDR2 SYGVKD. The CDR3 region has the DNA TGTGCCATCAGTGAGGCCAGGGTTGGTAGCACTGAAGCTTTCTTT. Protein: CAISEARVGSTEAFF.

The rearrangement uses TRBV6-5 and TRBJ2-7; the D gene is possibly TRBD1 (6 bases). Trimming took 8 bases from V and 6 from J, leaving 17 bases between them. This CDR3 has 13 amino acids. Germline-derived CDR1 and CDR2 are MNHEY and SVGAGI. Here the CDR3 reads CASHPGAGSEQYF. The CDR3 DNA sequence: TGTGCCAGCCACCCAGGGGCTGGGTCCGAGCAGTACTTC.

The V and J genes are TRBV7-9 and TRBJ2-7; weak D call: TRBD2 (7 bases). Deletions cut 5 bases from V and 1 base from J, with 18 bases between. Germline V lookup: CDR1 SEHNR, CDR2 FQNEAQ (reference sequence). There are 16 residues in the CDR3. The CDR3 sequence: CASSQGSGAYSYEQYF. The DNA for the CDR3 is TGTGCCAGCAGCCAGGGGAGCGGGGCCTATTCCTACGAGCAGTACTTC.

The chain employs TRBV19 and TRBJ1-6; no firm D call. This CDR3 comprises 12 residues. The germline CDR1 and CDR2 sequences are LNHDA and SQIVND (reference sequence). With 3 bases removed from V and 7 bases from J, the gap between germline ends came to 4 bases. The DNA of the CDR3 is TGTGCCAGTAGTATCGGGAATTCACCCCTCCACTTT. Translation gives CASSIGNSPLHF.

The count of this clone is one. The chain couples TRBV5-6 to TRBJ2-1; D uncertain. The germline gives CDR1 SGHDT, CDR2 YYEEEE. The germline V and J ends were trimmed by 0 bases and 5 bases, with 12 bases remaining between them. The CDR3 contains 15 residues. CDR3 coding DNA: TGTGCCAGCAGCTTGGGTCGTATAGCCAACAATGAGCAGTTCTTC. This translates into CASSLGRIANNEQFF.

The CDR3 bases are TGTGCCAGCAGCCAAGCATCAGGGGAAAGGACCATATATTTT. This gives the protein CASSQASGERTIYF. The rearrangement uses TRBV4-2 and TRBJ1-3; possibly TRBD1 for D (6 bases). V was trimmed by 1 base and J by 10 bases, leaving 14 bases between them. This CDR3 has 14 residues. Germline V gene sequence: CDR1 LGHNA, CDR2 YNFKEQ.